The clone carrying this TCR beta chain has more than one count but fewer than ten. The target antigen is unknown. The sequenced template was cDNA made from the entire isolated RNA. Clones were sequenced by immunoSEQ multiplex PCR, and TCRdb holds only the in-frame ones, with some missing. In the table there are about 390,000 clones, over 9% of which are singletons. CDR1 and CDR2 (germline): MNHEY, SVGAGI. The V end was cut by 2 bases, the J end by 3 bases, with 13 bases between. This CDR3 contains 16 residues. This sample is part of a study of beta chain features in type 1 diabetes. General observations from the study: A definitive answer on HLA type influencing TCRB rearrangement was not reached here. Amplification by PCR could prefer shorter templates, with the same effect in patients and controls. Fewer insertions but more deletions were seen at VDJ junctions in type 1 diabetes patients. Researchers report that Type 1 diabetes patients had moderately but significantly shorter TCRB CDR3s across all four CD4+ subsets.

The TCR comes from a man aged 25 to 45 with type 1 diabetes. This sequence joins TRBV6-5 and TRBJ2-2; either TRBD1 or TRBD2 may supply D (5 bases each). The sample comprised central memory CD4+ T cells from blood. In nucleotides, the CDR3 is TGTGCCAGCAGTTACGTCAGAGGGGCGGACACCGGGGAGCTGTTTTTT. This gives the protein CASSYVRGADTGELFF.